This TCR beta chain was identified during a study of patients and donors after allogeneic stem cell transplantation. TCRdb passed the RT-PCR reads through MiXCR, listing each CDR3 protein once. Of about 230,000 distinct CDR3 sequences listed, roughly 15% are singletons. CDR3 length: 13 residues. Germline CDR1 is DFQATT and CDR2 is SNEGSKA (reference sequence). The V gene end was trimmed by 4 bases and the J gene end by 4 bases; junction bases not matched to a gene: 2. V gene TRBV20-1 combines with J gene TRBJ1-1; 11 bases match TRBD1. The clonotype originates from a human donor who was either an allogeneic HSCT recipient or a stem cell or donor lymphocyte infusion donor (not recorded which). It is not recorded whose cells these are; they may come from a transplant donor. What was sequenced was blood, either unsorted or a sorted T cell fraction (not recorded which). This chain's CDR3 is CSATGTGGTEAFF. DNA for the CDR3: TGCAGTGCTACCGGGACAGGGGGCACTGAAGCTTTCTTT.